Listed here are 6 T cell receptor beta chains from one sample, sequenced in a study of cytomegalovirus exposure and HLA in healthy donors. A multiplex PCR was run with 60 Vbeta primers and 13 Jbeta primers. The repertoire was sequenced with immunoSEQ multiplex PCR; TCRdb's copy has only in-frame clones and lacks some. The sample consists of 100,000 to 150,000 clones, about 74% of them appearing once. What was sequenced was PBMCs. Receptors were obtained from a male donor in good health and CMV-seronegative.

The chain has TRBV7-2 and TRBJ2-7; D may be TRBD2 (5 bases). Germline loops: CDR1 SGHTA, CDR2 FQGNSA. The CDR3 totals 13 residues. Trimming removed 2 bases from V and 2 bases from J, with 7 bases in between. The DNA of the CDR3 is TGTGCCAGCAGCTTAAGCGGAACCTACGAGCAGTACTTC. Amino acid sequence: CASSLSGTYEQYF.

This chain joins TRBV29-1 and TRBJ2-1; maybe TRBD2 (5 bases). The germline gives CDR1 SQVTM, CDR2 ANQGSEA. The CDR3 is 14 amino acids. V lost 3 bases, J lost 4 bases, and 13 bases lay in between. The CDR3 coding sequence is TGCAGCGTTGATGAGGGTTCACCATACAATGAGCAGTTCTTC. This gives the protein CSVDEGSPYNEQFF.

In this sample, this clone turned up a few times. This rearrangement joins TRBV7-9 to TRBJ2-3; no reliable D call. CDR3 size: 16 residues. With 1 base removed from V and 2 bases from J, the gap between germline ends came to 13 bases. Germline loops: CDR1 SEHNR, CDR2 FQNEAQ (reference sequence). The CDR3 DNA reads as TGTGCCAGCAGCTTAGATAGAGGCGTTGTCACAGATACGCAGTATTTT. This sequence encodes CASSLDRGVVTDTQYF.

On this clone itself: The same CDR3 also results from other DNA sequences found in this sample. The genes are TRBV28 and TRBJ2-3, with 7 positions matching TRBD2. The CDR3 loop spans 14 amino acids. J gave up 1 base and V 3 bases, and 1 base lay outside the gene matches. Germline V CDR1 and CDR2: MDHEN, SYDVKM. In DNA form, the CDR3 reads TGTGCCAGCAGTTTTCTAGCGGGCACAGATACGCAGTATTTT. This encodes CASSFLAGTDTQYF. Looking up the rest from reference TRBV28 and TRBJ2-3 gives the full variable domain: DVKVTQSSRYLVKRTGEKVFLECVQDMDHENMFWYRQDPGLGLRLIYFSYDVKMKEKGDIPEGYSVSREKKERFSLILESASTNQTSMYLCASSFLAGTDTQYFGPGTRLTVL.

The V and J genes are TRBV21-1 and TRBJ1-1; the table assigns TRBD1, which was not confirmed against the DNA. TRBV21-1 is given as a pseudogene. There are 16 residues in the CDR3. The CDR3 loop is CASSKRGDRVNTEAFF. The CDR3 region has the DNA TGTGCCAGCAGCAAAAGGGGCGACAGGGTGAACACTGAAGCTTTCTTT.

The chain combines TRBV19 with TRBJ1-2; D perhaps matches TRBD1 (5 bases). Germline V gives CDR1 LNHDA, CDR2 SQIVND (reference sequence). The CDR3 contains 16 residues. V was pared by 1 base and J by 5 bases, with 17 bases between. In DNA, the CDR3 is TGTGCCAGTAGTATAGGCCCCAACAGGCGGGATTATGGCTACACCTTC. Amino acids: CASSIGPNRRDYGYTF.